The 12 T cell receptor beta chains given below trace back to one sample, sequenced in a study of CD8 T cells in ankylosing spondylitis. General study points: What seemed typical of ankylosing spondylitis blood was a TCR beta motif built from about eight highly homologous variants.

The antigens for these receptors are not known. One entry per CDR3 protein, called by TCRdb with MiXCR from the 5' RACE reads. The sample lists fewer than 400,000 distinct CDR3 sequences, roughly 8% occurring once. Input material: blood, either unsorted or a sorted T cell fraction (not recorded which). The receptors shown here come from a male donor with ankylosing spondylitis.

This clonotype has ten or more counts. The chain couples TRBV12-3 or TRBV12-4 to TRBJ1-2; D is undetermined. V was clipped by 4 bases and J by 1 base, with 10 bases between them. The CDR3 extends over 14 amino acids. In DNA form, the CDR3 reads TGTGCCAGCAGTTCCCAGGTGGTTAACTATGGCTACACCTTC. Amino acids: CASSSQVVNYGYTF.

This clonotype appeared a few times. The chain has TRBV12-3 or TRBV12-4 and TRBJ2-1; 9 bases map to TRBD2. The CDR3 runs to 16 residues. J gave up 5 bases and V 5 bases, and 10 bases lay outside the gene matches. DNA of the CDR3: TGTGCCAGCAGTCCCGTACGCGGGAGGGCCAACAATGAGCAGTTCTTC. Its protein is CASSPVRGRANNEQFF.

This clonotype was recorded a few times. The chain links TRBV5-1 to TRBJ2-1; TRBD2 matches 7 bases. CDR3 size: 15 residues. The V segment lost 0 bases and the J segment 7 bases; nucleotides outside the gene matches: 7. The germline V gene encodes CDR1 SGHRS and CDR2 YFSETQ. The CDR3 loop is CASSLAPLADNEQFF. Written as DNA, the CDR3 is TGCGCCAGCAGCTTGGCCCCGCTAGCGGATAATGAGCAGTTCTTC.

This clonotype was detected ten times or more. The limits of the CDR3 on the DNA are not certain, so only TCRdb's listed CDR3 is given. This sequence joins TRBV11-2 and TRBJ2-7; TRBD1 is taken as the D call from the table, unchecked against the DNA. Germline CDR1 is SGHAT and CDR2 is FQNNGV. The CDR3 comprises 14 residues, both ends counted. CDR3 sequence reads: CASSLVGGGTGYNF.

This clonotype turned up a few times. This chain connects TRBV5-1 to TRBJ1-1; 8 bases agree with TRBD1. V was clipped by 1 base and J by 7 bases; unmatched bases: 6. Germline V CDR1 and CDR2: SGHRS, YFSETQ. The CDR3 totals 14 residues. CDR3: CASSLRYRGGEAFF. CDR3 coding DNA: TGCGCCAGCAGCTTGAGGTACAGGGGGGGTGAAGCTTTCTTT.

This clonotype came up a few times. The chain links TRBV28 to TRBJ1-5; 8 nucleotides agree with TRBD1. V lost 2 bases to trimming and J lost 4 bases; unmatched junction nucleotides: 4. CDR3 length: 15 amino acids. Germline V gene lookup returns CDR1 MDHEN and CDR2 SYDVKM. CDR3 nucleotides: TGTGCCAGCAGTTTACCGACAGGGGTGAATCAGCCCCAGCATTTT. Translation gives CASSLPTGVNQPQHF.

This clonotype was found many times. CDR3 protein: CASLRSSGTYNEQFF. Here the CDR3 DNA reads TGCGCCAGCCTCAGGTCGAGCGGAACCTACAATGAGCAGTTCTTC. This chain links TRBV5-1 with TRBJ2-1; TRBD2 might be the D (5 bases). The V end lost 7 bases, the J end lost 2 bases, and 16 bases lay between the germline ends. The germline V gene encodes CDR1 SGHRS and CDR2 YFSETQ. This CDR3 has 15 amino acids.

This clonotype was picked up many times. The gene calls are TRBV7-8 and TRBJ2-1; D is unresolved. The CDR3 has 13 amino acids. Trimming cost V 5 bases and J 6 bases, with 11 bases left between them. Germline CDR1 SGHVS, CDR2 FQNEAQ. The CDR3 region is CASSQGPVNEQFF. CDR3 DNA: TGTGCCAGCAGCCAAGGACCCGTCAATGAGCAGTTCTTC.

This sequence joins TRBV12-3 or TRBV12-4 and TRBJ2-5; possible D gene TRBD1, 5 bases. CDR3 size: 16 residues. Trimming removed 3 bases from V and 4 bases from J, with 18 bases in between. The DNA of the CDR3 is TGTGCCAGCAGTTTCCGTCGGACACCCGGTTTAGAGACCCAGTACTTC. The encoded protein is CASSFRRTPGLETQYF.

The chain uses TRBV12-3 or TRBV12-4 and TRBJ2-1; a possible D gene is TRBD2 (5 bases). Deletions cut 5 bases from V and 9 bases from J, with 11 bases between. The CDR3 totals 12 residues. CDR3 DNA: TGTGCCAGCAGTGTCCTAGGAGGTGAGCAGTTCTTC. It encodes CASSVLGGEQFF.

This clonotype has more than one count but fewer than ten. This sequence joins TRBV4-2 and TRBJ1-1; no definite D call. V was pared by 2 bases and J by 1 base, with 8 bases between. Germline CDR1 is LGHNA and CDR2 is YNFKEQ. The CDR3 has 14 residues. The chain's CDR3 is CASSQWTGNTEAFF. CDR3 nucleotide sequence: TGTGCCAGCAGCCAATGGACGGGGAACACTGAAGCTTTCTTT.

V is TRBV7-9 and J is TRBJ2-5; D is undetermined. Germline-derived CDR1 and CDR2 are SEHNR and FQNEAQ (reference sequence). The CDR3 is 15 residues long. The V and J ends lost 0 bases and 5 bases respectively, with 13 bases between them. CDR3 amino acids: CASSLAYGARETQYF. CDR3 nucleotide sequence: TGTGCCAGCAGCTTAGCGTACGGCGCCAGGGAGACCCAGTACTTC.